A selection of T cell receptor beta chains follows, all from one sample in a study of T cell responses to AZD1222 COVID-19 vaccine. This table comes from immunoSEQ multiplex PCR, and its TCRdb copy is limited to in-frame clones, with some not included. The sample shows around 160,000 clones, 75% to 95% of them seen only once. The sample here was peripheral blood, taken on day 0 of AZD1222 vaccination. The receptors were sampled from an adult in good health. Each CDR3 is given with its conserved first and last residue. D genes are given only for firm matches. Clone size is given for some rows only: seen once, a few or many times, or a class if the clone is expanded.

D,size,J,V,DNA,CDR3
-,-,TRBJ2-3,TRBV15,TGTGCCACCAGCAGAGACCGACTTGGGGATACGCAGTATTTT,CATSRDRLGDTQYF
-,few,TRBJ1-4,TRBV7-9,TGTGCCAGCAGCCTGAAGGGCGGACTTAATGAAAAACTGTTTTTT,CASSLKGGLNEKLFF
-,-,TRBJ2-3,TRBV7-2,TGTGCCAGCAGCTCGGTGACAGGCTTAAGAGCAGATACGCAGTATTTT,CASSSVTGLRADTQYF
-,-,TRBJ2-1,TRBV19,TGTGCCAGTAGTCTCGAAACAGGGTTCAACAATGAGCAGTTCTTC,CASSLETGFNNEQFF
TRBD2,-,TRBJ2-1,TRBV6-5,TGTGCCAGCTCCCCTAGCGGAGGTTACAATGAGCAGTTCTTC,CASSPSGGYNEQFF
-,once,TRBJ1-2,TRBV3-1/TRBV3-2,TGTGCCAGCAGCCAGAAGACAGGAACCAACTATGGCTACACCTTC,CASSQKTGTNYGYTF
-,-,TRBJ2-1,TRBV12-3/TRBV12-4,TGTGCCAGCAGGCCACACAATGAGCAGTTCTTC,CASRPHNEQFF
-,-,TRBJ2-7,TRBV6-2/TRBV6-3,TGTGCCAGCAGTTTAGGGGGGGACTACCGCGAGCAGTACTTC,CASSLGGDYREQYF
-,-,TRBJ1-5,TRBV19,TGTGCCAGTACGCGGCAAAATAGCAATCAGCCCCAGCATTTT,CASTRQNSNQPQHF
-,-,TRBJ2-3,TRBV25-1,TGTGCCAGCAGTGAATTACACCGGACAGATACGCAGTATTTT,CASSELHRTDTQYF
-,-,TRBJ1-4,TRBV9,TGTGCCAGCAGCGTAGCAGCTACTAATGAAAAACTGTTTTTT,CASSVAATNEKLFF
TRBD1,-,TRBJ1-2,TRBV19,TGTGCCAGTAGTATTCGGGACAGCCGACTCGGTGACTATGGCTACACCTTC,CASSIRDSRLGDYGYTF
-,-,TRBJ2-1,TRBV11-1,TGTGCCAGCAGGCCGACCACAGCCTGGGGCTACAATGAGCAGTTCTTC,CASRPTTAWGYNEQFF
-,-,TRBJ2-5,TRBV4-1,TGCGCCAGCAGCCAAGGGGACCTATCACCCCAAGAGACCCAGTACTTC,CASSQGDLSPQETQYF
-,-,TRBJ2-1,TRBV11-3,TGTGCCAGCAGCTTACGGCGGGATGGGCGCGCGGGTGAGCAGTTCTTC,CASSLRRDGRAGEQFF
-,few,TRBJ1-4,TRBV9,TGTGCCAGCAGCGCAGGGTTTCGGGGGAGTGAAAAACTGTTTTTT,CASSAGFRGSEKLFF
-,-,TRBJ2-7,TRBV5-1,TGCGCCAGCAGCTTGGACCCCAGGACCGAGCAGTACTTC,CASSLDPRTEQYF
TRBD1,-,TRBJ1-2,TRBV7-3,TGTGCCAGCAGCTCCACGGGACAGAGTAACTATGGCTACACCTTC,CASSSTGQSNYGYTF
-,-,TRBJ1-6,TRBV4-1,TGCGCCAGCAGCCAAGAGTGGAGGTCACCCCTCCACTTT,CASSQEWRSPLHF
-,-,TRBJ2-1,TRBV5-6,TGTGCCAGCAGCTTGTACTTGTCTAGTGAGCAGTTCTTC,CASSLYLSSEQFF
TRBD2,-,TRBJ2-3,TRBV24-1,TGTGCCACCAGTGATCCGGGACTAGACACAGATACGCAGTATTTT,CATSDPGLDTDTQYF
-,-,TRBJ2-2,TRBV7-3,TGTGCCAGCAGCTCCGACAGTTACACCGGGGAGCTGTTTTTT,CASSSDSYTGELFF
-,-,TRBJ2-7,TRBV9,TGTGCCAGCAGCGTAGTCCCTAGCTCCTACGAGCAGTACTTC,CASSVVPSSYEQYF
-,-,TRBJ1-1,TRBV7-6,TGTGCCAGCAGCTTATCAGTGGTTAACACTGAAGCTTTCTTT,CASSLSVVNTEAFF
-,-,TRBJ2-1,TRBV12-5,TGTGCTAGTGGTGATCTGGACTCCTCATGGCATGAGCAGTTCTTC,CASGDLDSSWHEQFF
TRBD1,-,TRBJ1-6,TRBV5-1,TGCGCCAGCAGCTCGGACAGGGGGCAAGGCTCACCCCTCCACTTT,CASSSDRGQGSPLHF
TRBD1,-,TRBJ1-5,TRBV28,TGTGCCAGCAGTTCCGATTCAGGGGGAGGTCAGCCCCAGCATTTT,CASSSDSGGGQPQHF
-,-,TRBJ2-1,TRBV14,TGTGCCAGCAGCAGCCTCGGTGATGGTCGGTTCTTC,CASSSLGDGRFF
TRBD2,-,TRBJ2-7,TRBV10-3,TGTGCCACCGGGACTAGCGGCTACGAGCAGTACTTC,CATGTSGYEQYF
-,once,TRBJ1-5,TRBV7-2,TGTGCCAGCAGCTTAGAACTGAGCAATCAGCCCCAGCATTTT,CASSLELSNQPQHF
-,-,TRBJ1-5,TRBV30,TGTGCCTGGAGTGCCGGGGGTAGCAATCAGCCCCAGCATTTT,CAWSAGGSNQPQHF
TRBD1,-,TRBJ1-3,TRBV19,TGTGCCAGTAGTCCCTTGGACAGGTCTTACGGAAACACCATATATTTT,CASSPLDRSYGNTIYF
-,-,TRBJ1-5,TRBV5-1,TGCGCCAGCAGCTTGGCCTCAGGGGATCAGCCCCAGCATTTT,CASSLASGDQPQHF
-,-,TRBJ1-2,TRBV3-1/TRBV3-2,TGTGCCAGCAGCCAAGGCTCCGGGGTAGGGGTGAATGGCTACACCTTC,CASSQGSGVGVNGYTF
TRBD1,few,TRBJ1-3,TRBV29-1,TGCAGCGCCGCAGGGGGCGGTGGAAACACCATATATTTT,CSAAGGGGNTIYF
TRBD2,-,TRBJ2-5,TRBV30,TGTGCCTGGAGTGCCCGGCTAGCGGGATGGGGGGCGAAGACAGAGACCCAGTACTTC,CAWSARLAGWGAKTETQYF
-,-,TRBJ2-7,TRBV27,TGTGCCAGCTGGGGCGCAGGGAGCTCCTACGAGCAGTACTTC,CASWGAGSSYEQYF
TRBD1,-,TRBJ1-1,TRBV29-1,TGCAGCGTGGGGACAGTTAGGCACACTGAAGCTTTCTTT,CSVGTVRHTEAFF
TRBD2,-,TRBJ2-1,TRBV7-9,TGTGCCAGCAGCTTCGAACGGGGGGTAGGTAACTACAATGAGCAGTTCTTC,CASSFERGVGNYNEQFF